The 2 T cell receptor beta chains in this list originate from one sample, sequenced in a study of blood T cell repertoires in COVID-19. Sequencing was performed with immunoSEQ multiplex PCR; in TCRdb, only in-frame clones are kept and a portion is missing. The sample has a few hundred thousand clones, roughly 90% seen once. The sequencing input was PBMCs or T cells enriched from blood (not recorded which). The receptor source for this set is a woman aged 18-29 years with acute COVID-19.

The V gene is TRBV18, the J gene TRBJ2-7; TRBD1 aligns across 9 bases. CDR1 is KGHSH and CDR2 is LQKENI in the germline V gene. V shed 0 bases, J shed 6 bases, and the junction held 6 bases outside the gene matches. The CDR3 has 15 amino acids. The chain's CDR3 is CASSPPYDRGSEQYF. CDR3 DNA sequence: TGTGCCAGCTCACCACCTTACGACAGGGGGTCCGAGCAGTACTTC. Filled out from reference TRBV18 and TRBJ2-7, the complete variable domain reads NAGVMQNPRHLVRRRGQEARLRCSPMKGHSHVYWYRQLPEEGLKFMVYLQKENIIDESGMPKERFSAEFPKEGPSILRIQQVVRGDSAAYFCASSPPYDRGSEQYFGPGTRLTVT.

The chain couples TRBV4-2 to TRBJ2-1; 14 bases align to TRBD2. Trimming cost V 6 bases and J 1 base; bases outside gene matches: 2. The CDR3 is made up of 16 amino acids. The germline CDR1 and CDR2 sequences are LGHNA and YNFKEQ. The CDR3 DNA is TGTGCCAGCAGACGACTAGCGGGAGGGTCCTACAATGAGCAGTTCTTC. This gives the protein CASRRLAGGSYNEQFF.